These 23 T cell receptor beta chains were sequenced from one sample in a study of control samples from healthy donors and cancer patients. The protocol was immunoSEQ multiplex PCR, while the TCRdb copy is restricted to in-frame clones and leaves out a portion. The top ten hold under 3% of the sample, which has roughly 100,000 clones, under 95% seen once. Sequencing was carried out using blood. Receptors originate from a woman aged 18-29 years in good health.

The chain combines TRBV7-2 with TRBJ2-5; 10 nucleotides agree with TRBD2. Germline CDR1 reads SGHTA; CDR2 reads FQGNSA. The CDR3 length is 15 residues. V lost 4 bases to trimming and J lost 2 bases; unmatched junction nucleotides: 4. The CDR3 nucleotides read TGTGCCAGCAGCTCCCAGCGGGGGGGGCAAGAGACCCAGTACTTC. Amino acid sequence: CASSSQRGGQETQYF.

In DNA, the CDR3 is TGTGCCAGCAGCCCGACCAGCGGCACAGATACGCAGTATTTT. Translating gives CASSPTSGTDTQYF. The chain carries TRBV5-4 and TRBJ2-3; no clear D. The CDR3 sequence is 14 residues long. V lost 4 bases, J lost 1 base, and 10 bases lay in between. Germline V gene lookup returns CDR1 SGHNT and CDR2 YYREEE (reference sequence).

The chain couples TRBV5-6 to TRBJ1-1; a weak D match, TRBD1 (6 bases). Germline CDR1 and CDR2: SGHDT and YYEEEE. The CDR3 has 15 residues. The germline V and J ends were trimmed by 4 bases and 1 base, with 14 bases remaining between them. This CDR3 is CASSDTRGGNTEAFF. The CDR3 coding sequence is TGTGCCAGCAGCGACACCCGAGGGGGGAACACTGAAGCTTTCTTT.

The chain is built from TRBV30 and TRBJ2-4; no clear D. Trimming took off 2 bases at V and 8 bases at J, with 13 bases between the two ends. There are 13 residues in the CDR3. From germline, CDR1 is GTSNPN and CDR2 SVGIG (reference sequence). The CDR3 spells CAWSSDSNDIQYF. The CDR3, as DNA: TGTGCCTGGAGTTCTGACTCCAACGACATTCAGTACTTC.

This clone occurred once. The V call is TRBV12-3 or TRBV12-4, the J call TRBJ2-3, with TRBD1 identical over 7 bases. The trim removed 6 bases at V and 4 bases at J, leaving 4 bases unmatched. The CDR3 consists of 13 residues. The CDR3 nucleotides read TGTGCCAGCAGCGAACAGGGGCCAGATACGCAGTATTTT. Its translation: CASSEQGPDTQYF.

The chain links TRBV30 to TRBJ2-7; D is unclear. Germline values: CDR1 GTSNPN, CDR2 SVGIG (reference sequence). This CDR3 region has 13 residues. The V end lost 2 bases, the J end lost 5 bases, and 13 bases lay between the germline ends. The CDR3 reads CAWSYPPRDEQYF. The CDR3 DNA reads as TGTGCCTGGAGTTATCCCCCACGGGACGAGCAGTACTTC. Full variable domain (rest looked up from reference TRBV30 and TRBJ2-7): SQTIHQWPATLVQPVGSPLSLECTVEGTSNPNLYWYRQAAGRGLQLLFYSVGIGQISSEVPQNLSASRPQDRQFILSSKKLLLSDSGFYLCAWSYPPRDEQYFGPGTRLTVT.

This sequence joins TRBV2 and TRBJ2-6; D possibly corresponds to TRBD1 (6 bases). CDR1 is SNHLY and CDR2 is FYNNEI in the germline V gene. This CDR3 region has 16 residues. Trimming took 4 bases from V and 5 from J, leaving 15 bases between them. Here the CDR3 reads CASSGQGINRANVLTF. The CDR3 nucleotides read TGTGCCAGCAGTGGGCAGGGGATCAACAGGGCCAACGTCCTGACTTTC.

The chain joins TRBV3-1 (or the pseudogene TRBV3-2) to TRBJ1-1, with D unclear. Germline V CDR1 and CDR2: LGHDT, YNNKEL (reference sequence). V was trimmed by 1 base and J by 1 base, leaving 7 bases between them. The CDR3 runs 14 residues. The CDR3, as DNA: TGTGCCAGCAGCCAAGTGAATCAGAACACTGAAGCTTTCTTT. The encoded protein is CASSQVNQNTEAFF.

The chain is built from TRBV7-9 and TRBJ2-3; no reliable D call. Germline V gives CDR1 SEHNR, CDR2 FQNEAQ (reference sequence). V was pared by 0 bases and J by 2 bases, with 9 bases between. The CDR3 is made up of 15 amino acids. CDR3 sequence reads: CASSLAKTFTDTQYF. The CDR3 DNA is TGTGCCAGCAGCTTAGCGAAAACCTTCACAGATACGCAGTATTTT. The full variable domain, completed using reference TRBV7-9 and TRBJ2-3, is DTGVSQNPRHKITKRGQNVTFRCDPISEHNRLYWYRQTLGQGPEFLTYFQNEAQLEKSRLLSDRFSAERPKGSFSTLEIQRTEQGDSAMYLCASSLAKTFTDTQYFGPGTRLTVL.

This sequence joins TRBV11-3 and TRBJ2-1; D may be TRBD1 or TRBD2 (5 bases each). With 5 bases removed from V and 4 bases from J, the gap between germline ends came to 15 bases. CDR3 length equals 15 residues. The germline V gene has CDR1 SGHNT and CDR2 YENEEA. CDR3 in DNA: TGTGCCAGCAGCAATCGGGACGGAGATTACAATGAGCAGTTCTTC. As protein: CASSNRDGDYNEQFF.

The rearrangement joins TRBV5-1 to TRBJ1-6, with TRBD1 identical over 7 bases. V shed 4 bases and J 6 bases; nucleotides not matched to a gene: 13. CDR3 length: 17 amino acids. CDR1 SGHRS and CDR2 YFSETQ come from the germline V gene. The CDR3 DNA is TGCGCCAGCAGCCTAACAGGGGCCGGGACTACTAATTCACCCCTCCACTTT. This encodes CASSLTGAGTTNSPLHF. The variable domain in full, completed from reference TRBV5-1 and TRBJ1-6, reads KAGVTQTPRYLIKTRGQQVTLSCSPISGHRSVSWYQQTPGQGLQFLFEYFSETQRNKGNFPGRFSGRQFSNSRSEMNVSTLELGDSALYLCASSLTGAGTTNSPLHFGNGTRLTVT.

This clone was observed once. The CDR3 is CASSWGQGGEQYF. CDR3 bases: TGCGCCAGCAGCTGGGGACAGGGTGGCGAGCAGTACTTC. The chain combines TRBV5-1 with TRBJ2-7; TRBD1 matches 9 bases. Germline assignment: CDR1 SGHRS and CDR2 YFSETQ. With V trimmed by 3 bases and J by 6 bases, 4 bases remained unmatched. CDR3 size: 13 residues.

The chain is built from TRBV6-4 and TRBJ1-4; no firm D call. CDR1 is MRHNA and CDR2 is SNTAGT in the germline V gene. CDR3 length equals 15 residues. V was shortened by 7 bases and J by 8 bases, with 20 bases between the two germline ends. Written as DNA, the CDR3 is TGTGCCAGCATTCCGTGCCCATTAAATCTAGAAAAACTGTTTTTT. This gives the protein CASIPCPLNLEKLFF.

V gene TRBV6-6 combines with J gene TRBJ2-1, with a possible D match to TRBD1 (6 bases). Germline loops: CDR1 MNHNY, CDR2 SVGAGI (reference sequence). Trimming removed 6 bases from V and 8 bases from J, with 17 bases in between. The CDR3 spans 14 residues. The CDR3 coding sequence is TGTGCCAGCAGCTCAACGGGACAAGTGGATGAGCAGTTCTTC. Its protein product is CASSSTGQVDEQFF.

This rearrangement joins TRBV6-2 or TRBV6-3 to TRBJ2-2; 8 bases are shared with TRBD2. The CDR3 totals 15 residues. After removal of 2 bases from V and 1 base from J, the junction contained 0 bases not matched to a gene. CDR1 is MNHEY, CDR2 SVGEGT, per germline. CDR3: CASSYAGGNTGELFF. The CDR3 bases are TGTGCCAGCAGTTACGCGGGAGGGAACACCGGGGAGCTGTTTTTT.

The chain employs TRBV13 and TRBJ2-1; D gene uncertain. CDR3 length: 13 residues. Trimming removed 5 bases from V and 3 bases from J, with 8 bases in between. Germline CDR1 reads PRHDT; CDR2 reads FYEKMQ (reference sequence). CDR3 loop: CASSNLGYNEQFF. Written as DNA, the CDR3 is TGTGCCAGCAGCAACCTCGGCTACAATGAGCAGTTCTTC.

CDR3 sequence (DNA): TGCAGCGGACAGGGGGCAAGTGAAAAACTGTTTTTT. This codes for CSGQGASEKLFF. This sequence joins TRBV29-1 and TRBJ1-4; 10 bases align to TRBD1. The ends lost 7 bases at V and 7 bases at J; junction bases unmatched: 3. The CDR3 runs to 12 residues. Germline CDR1 and CDR2: SQVTM and ANQGSEA. Full variable domain (missing parts from reference TRBV29-1 and TRBJ1-4): SAVISQKPSRDICQRGTSLTIQCQVDSQVTMMFWYRQQPGQSLTLIATANQGSEATYESGFVIDKFPISRPNLTFSTLTVSNMSPEDSSIYLCSGQGASEKLFFGSGTQLSVL.

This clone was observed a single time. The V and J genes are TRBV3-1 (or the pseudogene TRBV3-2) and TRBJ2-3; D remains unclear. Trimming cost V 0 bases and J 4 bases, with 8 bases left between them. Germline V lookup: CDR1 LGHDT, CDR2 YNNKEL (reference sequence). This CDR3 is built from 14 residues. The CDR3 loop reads CASSQDVAADTQYF. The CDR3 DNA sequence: TGTGCCAGCAGCCAAGATGTCGCAGCAGATACGCAGTATTTT.

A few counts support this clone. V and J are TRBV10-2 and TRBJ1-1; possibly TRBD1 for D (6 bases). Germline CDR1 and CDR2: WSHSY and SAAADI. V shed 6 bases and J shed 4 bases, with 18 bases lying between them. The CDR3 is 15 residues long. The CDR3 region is CASRGDGGLLTEAFF. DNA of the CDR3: TGCGCCAGCAGAGGAGACGGGGGCTTACTCACTGAAGCTTTCTTT.

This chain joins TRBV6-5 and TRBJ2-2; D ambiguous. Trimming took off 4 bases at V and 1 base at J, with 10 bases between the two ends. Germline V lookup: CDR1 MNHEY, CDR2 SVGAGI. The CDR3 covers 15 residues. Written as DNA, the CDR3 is TGTGCCAGCAGTTCCGGTTGGGTGAACACCGGGGAGCTGTTTTTT. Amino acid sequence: CASSSGWVNTGELFF.

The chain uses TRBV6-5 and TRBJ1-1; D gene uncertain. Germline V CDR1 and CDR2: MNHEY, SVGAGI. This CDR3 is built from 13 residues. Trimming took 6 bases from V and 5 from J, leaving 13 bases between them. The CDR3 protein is CASRDRRWTEAFF. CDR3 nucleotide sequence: TGTGCCAGCAGGGATAGGAGATGGACTGAAGCTTTCTTT.

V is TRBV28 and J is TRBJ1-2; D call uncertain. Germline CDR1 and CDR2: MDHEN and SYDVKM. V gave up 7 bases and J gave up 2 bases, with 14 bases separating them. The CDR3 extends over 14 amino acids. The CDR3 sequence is CASIMNWSNYGYTF. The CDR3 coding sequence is TGTGCCAGCATTATGAATTGGTCGAACTATGGCTACACCTTC.

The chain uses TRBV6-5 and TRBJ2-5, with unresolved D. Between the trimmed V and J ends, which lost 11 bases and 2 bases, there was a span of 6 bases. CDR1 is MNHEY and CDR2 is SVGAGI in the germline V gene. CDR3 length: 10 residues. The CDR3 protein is CALRQETQYF. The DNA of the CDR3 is TGTGCCTTAAGGCAAGAGACCCAGTACTTC.